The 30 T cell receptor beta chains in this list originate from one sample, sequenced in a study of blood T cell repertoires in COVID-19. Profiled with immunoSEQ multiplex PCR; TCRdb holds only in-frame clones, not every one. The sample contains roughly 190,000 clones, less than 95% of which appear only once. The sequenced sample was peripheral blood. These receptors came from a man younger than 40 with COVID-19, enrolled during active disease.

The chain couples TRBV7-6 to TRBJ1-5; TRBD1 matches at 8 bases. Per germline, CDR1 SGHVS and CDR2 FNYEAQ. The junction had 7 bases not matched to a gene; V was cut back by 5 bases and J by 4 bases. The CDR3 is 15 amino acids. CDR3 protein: CASSPDGTGNQPQHF. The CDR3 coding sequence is TGTGCCAGCAGCCCCGACGGGACAGGTAATCAGCCCCAGCATTTT.

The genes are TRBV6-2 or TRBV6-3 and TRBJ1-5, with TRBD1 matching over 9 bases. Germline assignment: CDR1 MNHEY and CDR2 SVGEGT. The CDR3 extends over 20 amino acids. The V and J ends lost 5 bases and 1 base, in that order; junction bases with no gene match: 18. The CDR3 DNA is TGTGCCAGCAGTGTCTCCACCGGGACAGGGATGGGTCCGAGCAATCAGCCCCAGCATTTT. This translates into CASSVSTGTGMGPSNQPQHF.

The CDR3 is CASSESFRAEAFF. Here the CDR3 DNA reads TGTGCCAGCAGTGAATCCTTCCGCGCTGAAGCTTTCTTT. This sequence joins TRBV25-1 and TRBJ1-1; D uncertain. Germline V gene data show CDR1 as MGHDK and CDR2 as SYGVNS. V lost 1 base and J 6 bases, leaving 9 bases between the germline ends. The CDR3 length is 13 residues.

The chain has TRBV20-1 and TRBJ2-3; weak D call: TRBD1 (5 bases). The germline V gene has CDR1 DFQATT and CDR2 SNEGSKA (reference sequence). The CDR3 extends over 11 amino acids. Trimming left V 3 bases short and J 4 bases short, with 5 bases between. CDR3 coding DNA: TGCAGTGCTAGGGGGCCAGATACGCAGTATTTT. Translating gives CSARGPDTQYF.

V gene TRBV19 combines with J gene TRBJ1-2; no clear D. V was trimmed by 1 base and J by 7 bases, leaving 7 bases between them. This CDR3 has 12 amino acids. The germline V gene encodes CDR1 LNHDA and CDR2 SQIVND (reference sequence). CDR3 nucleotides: TGTGCCAGTAGTATAGCGTCGGGTGGCTACACCTTC. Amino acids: CASSIASGGYTF.

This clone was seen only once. The chain's CDR3 is CASSFASRVEQFF. The CDR3 DNA follows: TGTGCCAGCAGCTTCGCCTCGAGGGTTGAGCAGTTCTTC. The rearrangement links TRBV7-6 to TRBJ2-1; D is perhaps TRBD2 (5 bases). CDR1 is SGHVS and CDR2 is FNYEAQ in the germline V gene. The CDR3 consists of 13 residues. Trimming pared 3 bases from V and 9 bases from J, leaving 12 bases between.

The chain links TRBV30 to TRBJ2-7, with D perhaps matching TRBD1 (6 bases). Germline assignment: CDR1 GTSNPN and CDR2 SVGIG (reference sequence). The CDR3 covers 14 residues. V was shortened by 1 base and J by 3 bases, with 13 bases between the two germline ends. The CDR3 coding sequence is TGTGCCTGGAGTGCCCGGGACACCTTCTACGAGCAGTACTTC. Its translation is CAWSARDTFYEQYF.

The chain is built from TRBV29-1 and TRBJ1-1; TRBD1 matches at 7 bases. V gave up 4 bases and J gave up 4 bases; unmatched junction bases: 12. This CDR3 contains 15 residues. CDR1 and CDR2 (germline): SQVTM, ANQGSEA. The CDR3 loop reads CSVVRDRVGSTEAFF. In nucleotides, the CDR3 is TGCAGCGTTGTTCGTGACAGGGTCGGAAGCACTGAAGCTTTCTTT.

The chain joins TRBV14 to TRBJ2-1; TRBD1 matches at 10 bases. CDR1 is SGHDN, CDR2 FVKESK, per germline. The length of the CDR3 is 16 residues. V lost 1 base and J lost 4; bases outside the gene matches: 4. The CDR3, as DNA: TGTGCCAGCAGCCAAGGAGGGACAGGGGATTACAATGAGCAGTTCTTC. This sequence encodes CASSQGGTGDYNEQFF.

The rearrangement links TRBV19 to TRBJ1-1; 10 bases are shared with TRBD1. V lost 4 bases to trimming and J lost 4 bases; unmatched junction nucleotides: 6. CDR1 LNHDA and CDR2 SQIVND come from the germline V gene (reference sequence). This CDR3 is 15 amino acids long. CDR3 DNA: TGTGCCAGTAGTACCCCGGACAGGGGGATCACTGAAGCTTTCTTT. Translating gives CASSTPDRGITEAFF.

This CDR3 is CATSSRQGFDTEAFF. In nucleotides, the CDR3 is TGTGCCACCAGCAGCAGACAGGGGTTTGATACTGAAGCTTTCTTT. The chain links TRBV15 to TRBJ1-1, with TRBD1 matching 8 bases. The CDR3 sequence is 15 residues long. Germline CDR1 is LNHNV and CDR2 is YYDKDF (reference sequence). Losses at the gene ends were 3 bases for V and 5 bases for J; bases not matched to a gene: 8.

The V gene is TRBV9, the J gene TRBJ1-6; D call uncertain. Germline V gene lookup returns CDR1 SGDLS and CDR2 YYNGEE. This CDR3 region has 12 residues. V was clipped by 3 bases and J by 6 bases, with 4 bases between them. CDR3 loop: CASSASNSPLHF. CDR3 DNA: TGTGCCAGCAGCGCGAGTAATTCACCCCTCCACTTT.

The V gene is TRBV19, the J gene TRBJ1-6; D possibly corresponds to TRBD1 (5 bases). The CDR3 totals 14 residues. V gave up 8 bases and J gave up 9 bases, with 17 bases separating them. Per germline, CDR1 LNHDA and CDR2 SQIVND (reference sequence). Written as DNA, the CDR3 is TGTGCCAGTGGACCGCAGGGAGGATCTTCACCCCTCCACTTT. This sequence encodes CASGPQGGSSPLHF.

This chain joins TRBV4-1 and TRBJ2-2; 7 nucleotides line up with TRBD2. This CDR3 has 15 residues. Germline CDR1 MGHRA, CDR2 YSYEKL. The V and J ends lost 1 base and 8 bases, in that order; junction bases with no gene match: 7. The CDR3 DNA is TGCGCCAGCAGCCAAGTGGGAGGGGCGCAGGGGGAGCTGTTTTTT. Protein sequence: CASSQVGGAQGELFF.

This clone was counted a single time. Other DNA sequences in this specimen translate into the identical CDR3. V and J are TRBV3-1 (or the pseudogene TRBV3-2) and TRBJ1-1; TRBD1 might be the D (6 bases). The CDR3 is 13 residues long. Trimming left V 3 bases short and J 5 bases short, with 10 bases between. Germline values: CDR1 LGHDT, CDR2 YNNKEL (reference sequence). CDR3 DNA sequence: TGTGCCAGCAGCCAGGGGGCCGGGACTGAAGCTTTCTTT. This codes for CASSQGAGTEAFF.

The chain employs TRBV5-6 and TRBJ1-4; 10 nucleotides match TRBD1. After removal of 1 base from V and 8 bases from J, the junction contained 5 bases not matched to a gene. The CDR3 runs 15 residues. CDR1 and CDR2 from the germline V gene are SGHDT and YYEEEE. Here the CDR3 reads CASSLLGQGDEKLFF. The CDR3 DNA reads TGTGCCAGCAGCTTGTTAGGACAGGGGGACGAAAAACTGTTTTTT.

CDR3 region: CASSLVGARGYTF. In nucleotides, the CDR3 is TGTGCCAGCAGCTTAGTGGGGGCGAGAGGCTACACCTTC. This chain links TRBV7-2 with TRBJ1-2; D possibly corresponds to TRBD1 (6 bases). Trimming took 1 base from V and 8 from J, leaving 11 bases between them. The CDR3 is made up of 13 amino acids. The germline V gene has CDR1 SGHTA and CDR2 FQGNSA.

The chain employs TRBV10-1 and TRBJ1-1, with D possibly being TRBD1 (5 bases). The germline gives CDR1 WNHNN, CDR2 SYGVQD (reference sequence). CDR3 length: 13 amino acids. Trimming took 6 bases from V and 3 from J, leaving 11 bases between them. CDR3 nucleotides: TGCGCCAGCAGCGAGACAGTGGACACTGAAGCTTTCTTT. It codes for CASSETVDTEAFF.

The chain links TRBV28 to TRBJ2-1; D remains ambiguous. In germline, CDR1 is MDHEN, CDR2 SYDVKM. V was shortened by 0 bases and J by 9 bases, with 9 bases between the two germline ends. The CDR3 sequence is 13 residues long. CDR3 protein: CASSLWGGPEQFF. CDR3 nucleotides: TGTGCCAGCAGTTTATGGGGTGGGCCTGAGCAGTTCTTC.

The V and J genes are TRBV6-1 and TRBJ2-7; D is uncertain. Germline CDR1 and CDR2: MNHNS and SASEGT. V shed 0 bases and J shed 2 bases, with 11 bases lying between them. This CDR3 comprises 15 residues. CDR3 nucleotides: TGTGCCAGCAGTGAAGCGGTTTCCCGGGCCTACGAGCAGTACTTC. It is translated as CASSEAVSRAYEQYF.

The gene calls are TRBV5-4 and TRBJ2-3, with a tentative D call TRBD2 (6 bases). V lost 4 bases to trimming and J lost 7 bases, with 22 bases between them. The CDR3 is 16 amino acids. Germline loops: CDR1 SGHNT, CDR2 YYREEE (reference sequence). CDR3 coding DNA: TGTGCCAGCAGCAGTCCGGGACTCCGATCAATGAATACGCAGTATTTT. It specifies CASSSPGLRSMNTQYF.

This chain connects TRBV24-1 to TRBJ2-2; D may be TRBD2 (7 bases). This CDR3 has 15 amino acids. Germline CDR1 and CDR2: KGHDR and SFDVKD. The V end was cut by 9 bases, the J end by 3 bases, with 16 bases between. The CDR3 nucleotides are TGTGCCACCGGTCCTGGGGGGGCCGACACCGGGGAGCTGTTTTTT. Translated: CATGPGGADTGELFF.

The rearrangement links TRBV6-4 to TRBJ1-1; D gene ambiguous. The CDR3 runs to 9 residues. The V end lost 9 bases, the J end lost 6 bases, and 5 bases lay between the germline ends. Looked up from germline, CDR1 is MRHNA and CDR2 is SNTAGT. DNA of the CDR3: TGTGCCAGACATGCTGAAGCTTTCTTT. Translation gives CARHAEAFF.

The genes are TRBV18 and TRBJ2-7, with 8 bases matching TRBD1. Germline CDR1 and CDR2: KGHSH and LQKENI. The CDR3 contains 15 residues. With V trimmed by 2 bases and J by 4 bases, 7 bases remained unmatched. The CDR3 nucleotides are TGTGCCAGCTCACCATTGTCGGACAGGGAATACGAGCAGTACTTC. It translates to CASSPLSDREYEQYF.

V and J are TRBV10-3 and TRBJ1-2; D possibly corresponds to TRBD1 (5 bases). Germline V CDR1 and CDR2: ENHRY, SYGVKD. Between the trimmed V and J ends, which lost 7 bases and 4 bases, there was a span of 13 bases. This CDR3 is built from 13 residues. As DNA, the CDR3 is TGTGCCATCACAGGACAAGCCGGCTATGGCTACACCTTC. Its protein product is CAITGQAGYGYTF.

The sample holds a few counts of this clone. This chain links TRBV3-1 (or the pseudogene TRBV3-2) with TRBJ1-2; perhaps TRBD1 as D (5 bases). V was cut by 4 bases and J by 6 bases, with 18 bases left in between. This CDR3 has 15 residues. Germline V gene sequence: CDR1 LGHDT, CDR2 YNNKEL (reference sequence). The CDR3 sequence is CASSPKVRAGNGYTF. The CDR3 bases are TGTGCCAGCAGCCCAAAAGTCAGGGCTGGGAATGGCTACACCTTC.

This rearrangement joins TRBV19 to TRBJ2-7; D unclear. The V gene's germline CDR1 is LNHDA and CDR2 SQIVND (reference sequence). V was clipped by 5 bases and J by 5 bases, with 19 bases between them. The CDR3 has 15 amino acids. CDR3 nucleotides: TGTGCCAGTAGTCGAATCCCGGGTCATTCCAACGAGCAGTACTTC. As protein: CASSRIPGHSNEQYF.

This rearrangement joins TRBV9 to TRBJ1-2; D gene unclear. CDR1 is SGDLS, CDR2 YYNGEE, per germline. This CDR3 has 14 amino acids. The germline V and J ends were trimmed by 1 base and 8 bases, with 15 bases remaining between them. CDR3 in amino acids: CASSVHKGGVGYTF. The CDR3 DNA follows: TGTGCCAGCAGCGTACACAAAGGCGGGGTCGGCTACACCTTC. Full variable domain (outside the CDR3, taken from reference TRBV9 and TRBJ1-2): DSGVTQTPKHLITATGQRVTLRCSPRSGDLSVYWYQQSLDQGLQFLIQYYNGEERAKGNILERFSAQQFPDLHSELNLSSLELGDSALYFCASSVHKGGVGYTFGSGTRLTVV.

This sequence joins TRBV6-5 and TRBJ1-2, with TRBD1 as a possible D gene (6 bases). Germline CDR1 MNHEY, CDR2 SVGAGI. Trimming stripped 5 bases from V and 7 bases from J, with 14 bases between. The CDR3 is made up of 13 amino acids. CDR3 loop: CASSLQGIRGYTF. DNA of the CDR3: TGTGCCAGCAGTCTACAGGGAATACGTGGCTACACCTTC.

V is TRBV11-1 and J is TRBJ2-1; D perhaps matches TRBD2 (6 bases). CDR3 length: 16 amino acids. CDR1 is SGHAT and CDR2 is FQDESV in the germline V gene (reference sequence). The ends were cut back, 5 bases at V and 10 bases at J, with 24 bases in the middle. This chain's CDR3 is CASSPISGYKSDEQFF. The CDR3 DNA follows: TGTGCCAGCAGCCCAATTAGCGGCTACAAGTCGGACGAGCAGTTCTTC.